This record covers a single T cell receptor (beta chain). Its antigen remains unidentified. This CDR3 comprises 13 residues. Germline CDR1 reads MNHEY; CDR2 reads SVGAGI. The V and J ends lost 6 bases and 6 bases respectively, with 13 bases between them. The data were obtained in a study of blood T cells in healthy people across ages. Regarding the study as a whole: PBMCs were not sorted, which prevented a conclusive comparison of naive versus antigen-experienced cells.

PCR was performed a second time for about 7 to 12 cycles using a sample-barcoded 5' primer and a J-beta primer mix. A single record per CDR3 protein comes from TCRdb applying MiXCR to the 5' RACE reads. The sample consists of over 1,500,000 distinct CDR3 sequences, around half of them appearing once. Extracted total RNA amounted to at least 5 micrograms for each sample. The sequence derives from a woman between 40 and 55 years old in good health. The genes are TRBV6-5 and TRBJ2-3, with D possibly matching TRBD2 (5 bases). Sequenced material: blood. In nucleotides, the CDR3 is TGTGCCAGCAGGACTACCAGCTTGGATACGCAGTATTTT. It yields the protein CASRTTSLDTQYF.